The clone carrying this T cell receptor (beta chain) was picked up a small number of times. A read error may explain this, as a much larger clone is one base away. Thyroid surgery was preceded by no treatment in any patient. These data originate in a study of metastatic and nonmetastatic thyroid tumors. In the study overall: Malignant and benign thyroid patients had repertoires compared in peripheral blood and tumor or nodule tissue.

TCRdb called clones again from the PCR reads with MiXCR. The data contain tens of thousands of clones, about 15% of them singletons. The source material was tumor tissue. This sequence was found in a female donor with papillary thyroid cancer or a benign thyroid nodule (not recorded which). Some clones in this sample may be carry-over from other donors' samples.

CDR3 amino acids: CATSGNRETQYF. The CDR3 DNA follows: TGTGCCACCAGTGGGAACAGAGAGACCCAGTACTTC. The chain is built from TRBV10-3 and TRBJ2-5; D is unclear. From germline, CDR1 is ENHRY and CDR2 SYGVKD. The CDR3 is made up of 12 amino acids.